Sequencing of this T cell receptor beta chain was carried out in a study of cytotoxic CD8 clonotypes in ibrutinib-treated CLL. Details on this clone: Its antigen is undetermined.

Using immunoSEQ multiplex PCR, the repertoire was profiled, and TCRdb retains in-frame clones only, with some absent. The sample has 200,000 or so clones, 60% to 80% seen once; the top ten hold about 6.4%. V gave up 0 bases and J gave up 4 bases; unmatched junction bases: 4. Looked up from germline, CDR1 is LGHNA and CDR2 is YSLEER. The CDR3 has 16 amino acids. Findings and limits, study-wide: Sustained-remission patients were sampled at one set of times and progressing patients at different ones. Exceeding age-matched healthy donors, baseline clonality also tracked the counts of circulating CD8+ T cells.

The V gene is TRBV4-3, the J gene TRBJ2-7, with 12 bases fitting TRBD2. The TCR comes from a human donor with chronic lymphocytic leukemia. This material consisted of PBMCs, taken after 12 months of ibrutinib treatment. CDR3 region: CASSQETSGGYYEQYF. In DNA form, the CDR3 reads TGCGCCAGCAGCCAAGAAACTAGCGGGGGGTATTACGAGCAGTACTTC.